This TCR beta chain emerged from a study of response to subunit inactivated influenza vaccine. Study findings and constraints: Authors suggested seasonal influenza vaccinations each recruit few new T cells.

A single record per CDR3 protein comes from TCRdb applying MiXCR to the RT-PCR reads. The sample includes some 520,000 distinct CDR3 sequences, approximately 16% seen only once; the top ten take less than 4%. On this clonotype: The antigen is unknown.

CDR3 length: 15 residues. The V segment lost 4 bases and the J segment 0 bases; nucleotides outside the gene matches: 6. Germline V gene data show CDR1 as MDHEN and CDR2 as SYDVKM. The sequencing here drew on CD4+ T cells sorted from PBMCs, taken less than 30 months after vaccination. The chain links TRBV28 to TRBJ2-7; TRBD2 aligns across 7 bases. The TCR originated in a man between 50 and 69 years old who received an inactivated influenza vaccine. The CDR3 DNA reads TGTGCCAGCAGTTCAAGAAGCGGGGCCTCCTACGAGCAGTACTTC. Protein: CASSSRSGASYEQYF.